The 23 T cell receptor beta chains below come from one sample, sequenced in a study of T-cell reconstitution after alpha-beta-depleted transplantation in children. Library preparation (for TCRbeta) was performed with unique molecular identifiers. TCRdb re-called the PCR reads with MiXCR, one entry per CDR3 protein. The sample consists of about 580,000 distinct CDR3 sequences, about 21% of them appearing once. The sample here was PBMCs, mostly from graft donor cells, taken 360 days after TCRalphabeta/CD19-depleted stem cell transplant. Receptor source: a boy in the first two years of life who had a stem cell transplant for acute myeloid leukemia, so the T cells may come from the graft donor.

The V call is TRBV29-1, the J call TRBJ2-1; D may correspond to TRBD1 or TRBD2 (6 bases each). Germline V gives CDR1 SQVTM, CDR2 ANQGSEA. Trimming took off 4 bases at V and 3 bases at J, with 16 bases between the two ends. This CDR3 has 15 residues. CDR3 bases: TGCAGCGTTGGGGGGGCTAACCCCCTCTACAATGAGCAGTTCTTC. This translates into CSVGGANPLYNEQFF.

This clonotype was observed a few times. The chain carries TRBV7-2 and TRBJ2-3, with TRBD1 identical over 7 bases. Germline V lookup: CDR1 SGHTA, CDR2 FQGNSA. This CDR3 comprises 15 residues. V trimming: 1 base; J trimming: 7 bases; junction bases outside the gene matches: 8. The CDR3 nucleotides are TGTGCCAGCAGCTTAGGTCCAGGGGGAGTTAATACGCAGTATTTT. Its protein product is CASSLGPGGVNTQYF.

This clonotype was observed many times. The chain combines TRBV29-1 with TRBJ2-3; D remains ambiguous. The ends were cut back, 4 bases at V and 2 bases at J, with 13 bases in the middle. The CDR3 is 14 residues long. Germline lookup yields CDR1 SQVTM and CDR2 ANQGSEA. The chain's CDR3 is CSVVAVSTTDTQYF. CDR3 coding DNA: TGCAGCGTTGTGGCGGTTTCAACCACAGATACGCAGTATTTT.

This chain links TRBV20-1 with TRBJ2-7, with D hard to call. The germline CDR1 and CDR2 sequences are DFQATT and SNEGSKA (reference sequence). This CDR3 region has 15 residues. Between the trimmed V and J ends, which lost 0 bases and 3 bases, there was a span of 15 bases. In DNA, the CDR3 is TGCAGTGCTAGAGATCCGGCGAGACATATCTACGAGCAGTACGTC. Translation gives CSARDPARHIYEQYV.

The sample holds a few counts of this clonotype. This chain links TRBV20-1 with TRBJ2-3; 8 nucleotides match TRBD1. The V gene end was trimmed by 7 bases and the J gene end by 2 bases; junction bases not matched to a gene: 14. Germline CDR1 is DFQATT and CDR2 is SNEGSKA (reference sequence). The CDR3 length is 16 residues. CDR3: CSGLKADRGLTDTQYF. For the CDR3, the DNA is TGCAGTGGCCTAAAGGCCGACAGGGGCCTCACAGATACGCAGTATTTT.

This clonotype was observed at least ten times. This sequence joins TRBV29-1 and TRBJ2-7, with D maybe TRBD1 (6 bases). Trimming took off 1 base at V and 0 bases at J, with 13 bases between the two ends. Germline V gene data show CDR1 as SQVTM and CDR2 as ANQGSEA. The length of the CDR3 is 15 residues. In DNA form, the CDR3 reads TGCAGCGTTGAAGGGCAGGGGCGTAACTCCTACGAGCAGTACTTC. It specifies CSVEGQGRNSYEQYF.

In its sample, this clonotype was seen a few times. This chain connects TRBV7-2 to TRBJ2-5; D not certain. V gave up 2 bases and J gave up 5 bases, with 12 bases separating them. CDR1 SGHTA and CDR2 FQGNSA come from the germline V gene. This CDR3 is built from 14 residues. CDR3 coding DNA: TGTGCCAGCAGCTTAAACCCAGTACGCGAGACCCAGTACTTC. It codes for CASSLNPVRETQYF.

The chain couples TRBV11-2 to TRBJ2-7; D remains ambiguous. Germline CDR1 and CDR2: SGHAT and FQNNGV. The CDR3 totals 12 residues. Trimming shortened V by 1 base and J by 1 base, and 2 bases separated the two germline ends. CDR3 residues: CASSLVSYEQYV. The CDR3 nucleotides read TGTGCCAGCAGCTTAGTATCCTACGAGCAGTACGTC.

Many counts were recorded for this clonotype. The J gene is TRBJ1-3, the V gene TRBV7-9; D unclear. V was trimmed by 11 bases and J by 9 bases, leaving 23 bases between them. CDR1 SEHNR and CDR2 FQNEAQ come from the germline V gene (reference sequence). The CDR3 length is 14 residues. The CDR3 loop reads CAPADLATRSTIYF. Written as DNA, the CDR3 is TGTGCCCCAGCGGACCTGGCTACGAGAAGCACCATATATTTT.

V gene TRBV3-1 combines with J gene TRBJ2-5; D not resolved. From germline, CDR1 is LGHDT and CDR2 YNNKEL (reference sequence). The CDR3 sequence is 18 residues long. The germline V and J ends were trimmed by 8 bases and 1 base, with 26 bases remaining between them. The CDR3, as DNA: TGTGCCAGCTGTTTTGTCCCCCAAACACTACGTTTCCAAGAGACCCAGTACTTC. It codes for CASCFVPQTLRFQETQYF.

This chain connects TRBV5-1 to TRBJ1-1; TRBD1 might be the D (6 bases). This CDR3 has 11 residues. The V end was cut by 9 bases, the J end by 10 bases, with 16 bases between. Germline CDR1 SGHRS, CDR2 YFSETQ. CDR3 in amino acids: CATSEGGRAFF. The CDR3 DNA sequence: TGCGCCACCTCGGAGGGGGGTCGAGCTTTCTTT.

V is TRBV5-1 and J is TRBJ2-1; TRBD1 might be the D (5 bases). With 4 bases removed from V and 7 bases from J, the gap between germline ends came to 12 bases. CDR1 and CDR2 from the germline V gene are SGHRS and YFSETQ. This CDR3 is 13 amino acids long. The CDR3 here is CASSRAGRNEQFF. CDR3 DNA sequence: TGCGCCAGCAGCAGGGCAGGGCGTAATGAGCAGTTCTTC.

The chain is built from TRBV7-9 and TRBJ1-1; D gene ambiguous. The CDR3 spans 13 residues. Trimming cost V 8 bases and J 1 base, with 11 bases left between them. Germline loops: CDR1 SEHNR, CDR2 FQNEAQ (reference sequence). CDR3 bases: TGTGCCAGCTCCCAGGAGACGAACACTGAAGCTTTCTTT. Its protein is CASSQETNTEAFF.

This clonotype was recorded many times. The chain has TRBV12-3 or TRBV12-4 and TRBJ2-2; TRBD1 is a possible D gene (5 bases). The CDR3 runs to 14 residues. The V end lost 4 bases, the J end lost 1 base, and 7 bases lay between the germline ends. The CDR3 here is CASSSDRNTGELFF. The CDR3 DNA follows: TGTGCCAGCAGTTCAGACAGGAACACCGGGGAGCTGTTTTTT.

This clonotype was counted between two and nine times. This chain joins TRBV12-3 or TRBV12-4 and TRBJ2-5, with 7 bases identical to TRBD1. The V gene end was trimmed by 2 bases and the J gene end by 2 bases; junction bases not matched to a gene: 5. The CDR3 is 15 residues long. The CDR3 loop is CASSLLGQAQETQYF. CDR3 in DNA: TGTGCCAGCAGTTTACTCGGACAGGCTCAAGAGACCCAGTACTTC.

This clonotype has ten or more counts. The chain has TRBV20-1 and TRBJ1-2; 8 positions agree with TRBD1. V lost 0 bases to trimming and J lost 4 bases; unmatched junction nucleotides: 10. Germline V gene sequence: CDR1 DFQATT, CDR2 SNEGSKA (reference sequence). This CDR3 region has 16 residues. As DNA, the CDR3 is TGCAGTGCTAGAGATCCCGACAGGGGATGGGGCTATGGCTACACCTTC. This codes for CSARDPDRGWGYGYTF.

This clonotype has ten or more counts. The chain is built from TRBV28 and TRBJ1-2; possible D gene TRBD1, 5 bases. The CDR3 spans 15 residues. Germline lookup yields CDR1 MDHEN and CDR2 SYDVKM. V lost 8 bases and J 4 bases, leaving 20 bases between the germline ends. The CDR3 reads CASWGGDDLIYGYTF. The CDR3 DNA is TGTGCCAGCTGGGGAGGGGACGACTTAATCTATGGCTACACCTTC.

The chain recombines TRBV27 with TRBJ2-5, with a tentative D call TRBD2 (6 bases). V dropped 2 bases and J dropped 5 bases, with 12 bases sitting between them. The CDR3 runs 14 residues. CDR1 is MNHEY, CDR2 SMNVEV, per germline (reference sequence). CDR3 DNA: TGTGCCAGCAGTTTAGCGGGGTGGGCGGAGACCCAGTACTTC. Translated: CASSLAGWAETQYF.

The chain joins TRBV6-5 to TRBJ1-4; perhaps TRBD1 as D (5 bases). This CDR3 contains 16 residues. Trimming removed 7 bases at V and 0 bases at J, with 15 bases between. Germline V lookup: CDR1 MNHEY, CDR2 SVGAGI. This chain's CDR3 is CASMGRVRATNEKLFF. The CDR3 DNA follows: TGTGCCAGCATGGGCAGGGTCCGCGCAACTAATGAAAAACTGTTTTTT.

This clonotype was detected many times. The chain employs TRBV5-6 and TRBJ2-1, with 7 bases identical to TRBD1. The CDR3 spans 14 residues. CDR1 SGHDT and CDR2 YYEEEE come from the germline V gene. V shed 10 bases, J shed 9 bases, and the junction held 16 bases outside the gene matches. CDR3 nucleotide sequence: TGTGCCGTCGGCGAACAGGGGAAAAGGGGTGAGCAGTTCTTC. It codes for CAVGEQGKRGEQFF.

This clonotype was seen ten or more times. The chain is built from TRBV7-3 and TRBJ2-3; 9 nucleotides line up with TRBD2. The germline gives CDR1 SGHTA, CDR2 FQGTGA. CDR3 length equals 16 residues. V lost 3 bases, J lost 4 bases, and 8 bases stayed unmatched. CDR3 amino acids: CASSFSGGGASDTQYF. CDR3 in DNA: TGTGCCAGCAGCTTCTCTGGCGGGGGGGCGTCAGATACGCAGTATTTT. The full variable domain, with the rest looked up from reference TRBV7-3 and TRBJ2-3, is GAGVSQTPSNKVTEKGKYVELRCDPISGHTALYWYRQSLGQGPEFLIYFQGTGAADDSGLPNDRFFAVRPEGSVSTLKIQRTERGDSAVYLCASSFSGGGASDTQYFGPGTRLTVL.

This chain connects TRBV20-1 to TRBJ2-3; the match to TRBD2 covers 8 bases. The CDR3 totals 17 residues. The germline CDR1 and CDR2 sequences are DFQATT and SNEGSKA (reference sequence). V dropped 0 bases and J dropped 3; count of bases not matched to a gene: 11. The CDR3 here is CSARDANQGGRTDTQYF. In DNA form, the CDR3 reads TGCAGTGCTAGAGATGCGAACCAGGGCGGGAGGACAGATACGCAGTATTTT.

The chain has TRBV28 and TRBJ2-2; D might be TRBD1 (5 bases). The CDR3 length is 16 residues. Germline CDR1 and CDR2: MDHEN and SYDVKM. V lost 5 bases and J 3 bases, leaving 16 bases between the germline ends. CDR3 region: CASSPDSLMDTGELFF. The CDR3 nucleotides read TGTGCCAGCAGTCCTGACAGTCTAATGGACACCGGGGAGCTGTTTTTT.